This T cell receptor (beta chain) derives from a study of T cells in pancreatic ductal adenocarcinoma (dated 2017 in TCRdb). Concerning the study at large: To learn about the adaptive T-cell response arising naturally, investigators profiled where tumor-infiltrating CD8+ T cells, together with suppressive cells, were located within resected pancreatic ductal adenocarcinoma, how abundant they were, and what qualities they showed. Findings and caveats that apply to the study as a whole: More total productive templates and 7.5 to 9-fold more unique clonotypes were found in blood samples than in tumor samples. Because inoperable disease is present at presentation in most pancreatic cancer patients, the resected cohort was biased toward the minority with early-stage disease. There was no significant difference in T-cell clonality between tumor and blood, where mean clonality was about 0.1 for tumors and 0.07 to 0.08 for blood. Comparisons of clonality between tumor and blood may be biased toward lower diversity because tumors are enriched in CD45RO+ effector T cells rather than naive T cells.

TCR beta CDR3 regions were amplified from genomic DNA using the immunoSEQ hsTCRB kit. High-throughput TRB CDR3 sequencing was performed on an Illumina HiSeq system. In the original analysis: The immunoSEQ software was used to analyze sequencing reads, and nonproductive sequences containing premature stops or frame-shifts were removed. Repertoire clonality was computed as one minus Shannon entropy normalized by log2 of the number of unique productive sequences. TCRdb limited this immuneACCESS table to in-frame rearrangements with V and J called. A share of clones is missing; checked studies link under half to unresolved V genes, and the rest is unexplained. V and J calls and clone size are those listed in that table; D and trimming were worked out from the DNA. In this sample the table shows around 94,000 clones, more than 90% of which occur a single time. The ten largest make up roughly 3% of the sample.

The CDR3 starts with the cysteine, ends with the phenylalanine, and has 16 residues. Just CDR3 DNA is preserved here, 48 bases in frame from base 1. Trimming at the junction amounts to 4 bases on V and 0 bases on J, and the germline ends lie 17 bases apart. From the germline V gene, CDR1 is SGHRS and CDR2 is YFSETQ. The selected pancreatic ductal adenocarcinoma patients had received surgery without neoadjuvant therapy. Peripheral blood was collected in heparin tubes, and PBMCs were then isolated from the blood with a histopaque density gradient and cryopreserved in around 10% DMSO. The DNeasy Blood and Tissue Kit, with Proteinase K and RNase treatment, was used to extract genomic DNA from 6 or 7 PBMC specimens and nine or ten flash-frozen tumor specimens. Note on this clone: Its recognized antigen is unknown. The input lacks base qualities; no much larger clone sits a single base away.

The sample consisted of PBMCs. The rearrangement joined TRBV5-1 to TRBJ2-7, with the D gene not clear enough to name. The sequence derives from a human donor with pancreatic ductal adenocarcinoma. The nucleotide sequence reads TGCGCCAGCAGCGAGAATCCTACTAAGTCCTCCTACGAGCAGTACTTC. The encoded protein is CASSENPTKSSYEQYF. The full variable domain, completed from the reference TRBV5-1 and TRBJ2-7 proteins outside the CDR3, reads KAGVTQTPRYLIKTRGQQVTLSCSPISGHRSVSWYQQTPGQGLQFLFEYFSETQRNKGNFPGRFSGRQFSNSRSEMNVSTLELGDSALYLCASSENPTKSSYEQYFGPGTRLTVT.